This T cell receptor (beta chain) was observed in a study of Ad26.COV2.S vaccination and SARS-CoV-2 variants. About this clone itself: The antigen remains unidentified.

Regarding treatment: over 15 received Ad26.COV2.S at low or high dose, single or two shots; roughly 5 received placebo; per-sample allocation not given. The investigators took samples on day 63 after the first vaccine or placebo injection. Study results and limitations: Similar non-spike TCR breadth was observed in recipients of vaccine and of placebo.

From germline, CDR1 is LNHDA and CDR2 SQIVND (reference sequence). J gave up 2 bases and V 8 bases, and 7 bases lay outside the gene matches. The CDR3 totals 14 residues. Libraries were prepared by immunoSEQ multiplex PCR; TCRdb keeps only in-frame clonotypes and omits some of them. Among about 350,000 clones listed, about 89% were seen once. This chain links TRBV19 with TRBJ2-3; 7 nucleotides match TRBD2. The starting material was peripheral blood, obtained in a trial of Ad26.COV2.S vaccine versus placebo. The TCR originated in a person between 18 and 65 years old who received the Ad26.COV2.S COVID-19 vaccine or a placebo. CDR3 coding DNA: TGTGCCAGTCGACGGGGGGAACACACAGATACGCAGTATTTT. Its protein product is CASRRGEHTDTQYF.